This T cell receptor beta chain was identified in a study of response to subunit inactivated influenza vaccine. Points from the study as a whole: After each seasonal influenza vaccination, few new T cells are recruited, the authors suggested.

The CDR3 contains 13 residues. Germline values: CDR1 SGHAT, CDR2 FQDESV (reference sequence). A remark on this clonotype: The target antigen is unknown. One end of the junction does not line up with germline, which may come from a read error.

One entry per CDR3 protein, called by TCRdb with MiXCR from the RT-PCR reads. The profile covers about 570,000 distinct CDR3 sequences, with 11% appearing a single time and approximately 10% taken by the ten largest. This sample was shared with a second study, whose subject was T cells expressing NK-cell markers. That investigation notes: The authors generated TCR beta cDNA through 5'RACE template switching with UMIs. Eight donors were sequenced, seven testing HCMV-seropositive and one testing seronegative. It was still unclear whether expanded NKG2C+ T cell clones were HCMV specific.

The origin of this receptor is a man between 50 and 59 years old who received an inactivated influenza vaccine. The chain combines TRBV11-1 with TRBJ2-3, with D perhaps matching TRBD1 (5 bases). The specimen comprised PBMCs from blood, sampled on the day of vaccination. The DNA of the CDR3 is TGTGCCAGCAGCACAAGACAGACAGATGCGCAGTATTTT. Translating gives CASSTRQTDAQYF.